This T cell receptor (beta chain) was sequenced in a study of blood T cell repertoires in COVID-19. As processed by the authors: Reference gene primer amplification in the assay estimated nucleated cell counts. Assay used: immunoSEQ multiplex PCR; TCRdb lists only in-frame clones, some missing. V and J calls and clone size are given by that table; D and trimming were obtained from the DNA. This table holds more than 65,000 clones, 80% to 90% found once. The CDR3 is made up of 15 amino acids. CDR1 is SGHTA and CDR2 is FQGNSA in the germline V gene. Between the trimmed V and J ends, which lost 5 bases and 4 bases, there was a span of 18 bases.

The receptor comes from a woman aged 50 to 60 with acute or convalescent COVID-19. Material: peripheral blood. The chain joins TRBV7-2 to TRBJ2-7, with TRBD2 as a possible D gene (7 bases). DNA for the CDR3: TGTGCCAGCAGCGAGGGGGTAGGAGCGGGGTACGAGCAGTACTTC. It is translated as CASSEGVGAGYEQYF.